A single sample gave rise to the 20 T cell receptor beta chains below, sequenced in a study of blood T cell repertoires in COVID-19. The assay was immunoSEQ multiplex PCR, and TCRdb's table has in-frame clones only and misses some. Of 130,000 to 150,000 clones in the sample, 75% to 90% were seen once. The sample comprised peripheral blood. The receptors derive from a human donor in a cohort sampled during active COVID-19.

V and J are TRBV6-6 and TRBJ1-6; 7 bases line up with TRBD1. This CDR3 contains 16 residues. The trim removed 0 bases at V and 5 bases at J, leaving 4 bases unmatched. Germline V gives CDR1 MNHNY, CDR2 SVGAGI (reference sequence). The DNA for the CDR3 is TGTGCCAGCAGTTACTCACTGGGACAGAATAATTCACCCCTCCACTTT. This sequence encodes CASSYSLGQNNSPLHF.

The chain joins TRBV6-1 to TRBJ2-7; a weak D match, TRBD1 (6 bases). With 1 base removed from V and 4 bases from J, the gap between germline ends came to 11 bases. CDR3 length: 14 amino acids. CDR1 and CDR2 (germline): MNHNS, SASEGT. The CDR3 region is CASSEGGRGYEQYV. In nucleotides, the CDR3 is TGTGCCAGCAGTGAAGGCGGCAGGGGTTACGAGCAGTACGTC.

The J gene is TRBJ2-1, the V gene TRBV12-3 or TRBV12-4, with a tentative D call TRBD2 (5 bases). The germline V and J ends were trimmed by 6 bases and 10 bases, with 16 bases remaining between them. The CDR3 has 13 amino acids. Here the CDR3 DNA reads TGTGCCAGCAGCCATCCACCGGGCGGGGAGCAGTTCTTC. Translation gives CASSHPPGGEQFF.

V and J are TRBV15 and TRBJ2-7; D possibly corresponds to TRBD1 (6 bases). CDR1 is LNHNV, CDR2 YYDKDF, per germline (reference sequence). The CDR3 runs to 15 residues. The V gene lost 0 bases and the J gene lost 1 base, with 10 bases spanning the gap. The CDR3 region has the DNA TGTGCCACCAGCAGAGAAGGGGGTAGATCCTACGAGCAGTACTTC. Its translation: CATSREGGRSYEQYF. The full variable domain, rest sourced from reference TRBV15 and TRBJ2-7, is DAMVIQNPRYQVTQFGKPVTLSCSQTLNHNVMYWYQQKSSQAPKLLFHYYDKDFNNEADTPDNFQSRRPNTSFCFLDIRSPGLGDTAMYLCATSREGGRSYEQYFGPGTRLTVT.

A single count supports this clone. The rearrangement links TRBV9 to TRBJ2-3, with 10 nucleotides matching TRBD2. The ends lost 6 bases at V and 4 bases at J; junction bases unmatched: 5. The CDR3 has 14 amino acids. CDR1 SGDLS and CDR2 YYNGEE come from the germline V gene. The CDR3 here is CASKLAGDSDTQYF. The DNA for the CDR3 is TGTGCCAGCAAGCTAGCGGGGGACTCAGATACGCAGTATTTT.

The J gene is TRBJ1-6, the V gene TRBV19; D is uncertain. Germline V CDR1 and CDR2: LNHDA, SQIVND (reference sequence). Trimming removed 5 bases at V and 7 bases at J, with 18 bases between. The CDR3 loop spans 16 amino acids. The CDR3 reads CASSPNRPGKNSPLHF. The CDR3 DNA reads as TGTGCCAGTAGTCCGAACCGACCGGGGAAAAATTCACCCCTCCACTTT.

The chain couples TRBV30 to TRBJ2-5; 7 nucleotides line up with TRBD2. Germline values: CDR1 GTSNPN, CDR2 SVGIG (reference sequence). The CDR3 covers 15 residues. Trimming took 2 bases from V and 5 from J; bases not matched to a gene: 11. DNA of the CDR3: TGTGCCTGGAGTCCCCTTCAGGGAGGGAAGGAGACCCAGTACTTC. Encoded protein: CAWSPLQGGKETQYF.

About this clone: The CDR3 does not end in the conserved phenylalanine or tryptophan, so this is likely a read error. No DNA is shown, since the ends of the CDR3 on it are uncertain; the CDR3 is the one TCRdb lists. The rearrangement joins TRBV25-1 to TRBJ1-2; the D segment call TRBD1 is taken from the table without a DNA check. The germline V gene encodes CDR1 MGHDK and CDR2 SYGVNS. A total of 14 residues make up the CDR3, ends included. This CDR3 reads CASSDPRDRGFLAS.

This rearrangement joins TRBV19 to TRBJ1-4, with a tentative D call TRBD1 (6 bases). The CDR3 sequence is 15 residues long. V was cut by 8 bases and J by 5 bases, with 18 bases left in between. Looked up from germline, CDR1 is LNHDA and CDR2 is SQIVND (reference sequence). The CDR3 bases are TGTGCCAGTGGAGAAGACAGGCGTAGAAATGAAAAACTGTTTTTT. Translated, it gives CASGEDRRRNEKLFF.

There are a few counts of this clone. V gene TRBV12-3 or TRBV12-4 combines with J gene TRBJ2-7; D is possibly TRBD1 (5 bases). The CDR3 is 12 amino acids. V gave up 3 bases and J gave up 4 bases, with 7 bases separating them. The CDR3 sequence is CASSFAGYEQYF. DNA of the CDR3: TGTGCCAGCAGTTTTGCAGGGTACGAGCAGTACTTC.

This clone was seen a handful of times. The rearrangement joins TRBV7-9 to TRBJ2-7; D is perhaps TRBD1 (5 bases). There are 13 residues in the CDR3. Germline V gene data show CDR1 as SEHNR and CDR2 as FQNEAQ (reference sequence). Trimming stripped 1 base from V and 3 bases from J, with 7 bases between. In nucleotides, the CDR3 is TGTGCCAGCAGCTTAGGAGGACACTACGAGCAGTACGTC. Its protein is CASSLGGHYEQYV.

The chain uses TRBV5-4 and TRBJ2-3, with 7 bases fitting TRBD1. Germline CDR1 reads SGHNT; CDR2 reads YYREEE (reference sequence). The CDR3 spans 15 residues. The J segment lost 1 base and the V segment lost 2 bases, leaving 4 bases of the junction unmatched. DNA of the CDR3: TGTGCCAGCAGCTTAGGGGGCTTCGGCACAGATACGCAGTATTTT. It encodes CASSLGGFGTDTQYF.

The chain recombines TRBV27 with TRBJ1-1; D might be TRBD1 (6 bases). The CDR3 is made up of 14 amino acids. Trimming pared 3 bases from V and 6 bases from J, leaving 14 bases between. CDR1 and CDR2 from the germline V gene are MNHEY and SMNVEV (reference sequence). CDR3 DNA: TGTGCCAGCAGTTTTCGGGGGGCGAAGGCTGAAGCTTTCTTT. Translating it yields CASSFRGAKAEAFF.

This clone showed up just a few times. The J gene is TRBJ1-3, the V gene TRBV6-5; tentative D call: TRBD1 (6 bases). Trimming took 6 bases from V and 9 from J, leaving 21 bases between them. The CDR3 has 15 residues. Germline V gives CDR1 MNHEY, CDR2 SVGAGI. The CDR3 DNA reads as TGTGCCAGCAGCCCCTCAGGAGCAGGGGAGAGCACCATATATTTT. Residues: CASSPSGAGESTIYF.

The CDR3 coding sequence is TGTGCCAGCAGCGCGACCGGAGGCACTGAAGCTTTCTTT. Its protein product is CASSATGGTEAFF. This chain links TRBV5-5 with TRBJ1-1, with no clear D. This CDR3 is built from 13 residues. The ends were cut back, 4 bases at V and 4 bases at J, with 11 bases in the middle. Germline assignment: CDR1 SGHKS and CDR2 YYEKEE (reference sequence).

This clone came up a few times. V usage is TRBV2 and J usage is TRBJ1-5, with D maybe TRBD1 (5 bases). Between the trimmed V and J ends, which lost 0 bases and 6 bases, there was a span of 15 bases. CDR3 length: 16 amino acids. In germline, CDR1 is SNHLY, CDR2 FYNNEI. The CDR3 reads CASSEAHGQGGQPQHF. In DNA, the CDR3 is TGTGCCAGCAGTGAAGCGCATGGGCAGGGCGGTCAGCCCCAGCATTTT.

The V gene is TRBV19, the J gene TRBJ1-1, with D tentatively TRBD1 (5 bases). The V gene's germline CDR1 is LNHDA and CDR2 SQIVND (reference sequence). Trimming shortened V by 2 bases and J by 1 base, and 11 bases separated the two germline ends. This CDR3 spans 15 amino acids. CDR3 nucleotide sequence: TGTGCCAGTAGTATATCTCCTACAGGGAACACTGAAGCTTTCTTT. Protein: CASSISPTGNTEAFF.

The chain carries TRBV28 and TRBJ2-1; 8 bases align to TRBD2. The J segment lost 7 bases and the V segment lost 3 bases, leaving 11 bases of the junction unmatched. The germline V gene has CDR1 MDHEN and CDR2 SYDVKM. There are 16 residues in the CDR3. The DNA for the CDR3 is TGTGCCAGCAGTTTGGCCGGCGGGGGGTATTGGAATGAGCAGTTCTTC. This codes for CASSLAGGGYWNEQFF.

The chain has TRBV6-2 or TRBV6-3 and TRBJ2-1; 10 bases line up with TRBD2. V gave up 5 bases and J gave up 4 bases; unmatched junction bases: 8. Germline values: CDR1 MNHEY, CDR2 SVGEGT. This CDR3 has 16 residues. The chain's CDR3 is CASSGWSSGSYNEQFF. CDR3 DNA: TGTGCCAGCAGTGGGTGGTCTAGCGGGAGTTACAATGAGCAGTTCTTC.

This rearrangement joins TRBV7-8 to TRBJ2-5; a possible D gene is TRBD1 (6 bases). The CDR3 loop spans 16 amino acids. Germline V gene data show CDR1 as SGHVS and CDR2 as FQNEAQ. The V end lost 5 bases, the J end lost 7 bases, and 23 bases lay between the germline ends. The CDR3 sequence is CASSPDRSSNSGTQYF. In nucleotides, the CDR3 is TGTGCCAGCAGCCCCGACAGGAGCTCAAATTCGGGGACCCAGTACTTC.